This TCR beta chain was recovered during a study of T-cell memory formation after mild COVID-19. Study-level background: TCR clustering was largely donor specific. General study findings and limits: The authors did not confirm SARS-CoV-2 specificity of second-wave clones peaking day 37. Largely, contracting CD4+ clones fell within CM and EM, and contracting CD8+ clones within EMRA.

About this clonotype itself: The antigen is unknown.

This CDR3 has 15 amino acids. The V and J ends lost 4 bases and 6 bases, in that order; junction bases with no gene match: 8. Germline values: CDR1 SGHTA, CDR2 FQGNSA. 5'RACE with constant-segment primers built TCRalpha and TCRbeta cDNA libraries with UMIs. Using its own MiXCR run on the 5' RACE reads, TCRdb lists one record per CDR3 protein. The repertoire holds about 470,000 distinct CDR3 sequences, with more than 20% as singletons. Sequenced input: PBMCs or a T cell subset sorted from them (not recorded which). This sequence joins TRBV7-2 and TRBJ2-2; 7 nucleotides line up with TRBD1. This sequence originates from an adult woman who had mild COVID-19 (a few samples of this study predate the infection). Cell type and time point are not known. The CDR3 region is CASSSDRVPAGELFF. In DNA form, the CDR3 reads TGTGCCAGCAGCTCTGACAGGGTACCGGCCGGGGAGCTGTTTTTT.